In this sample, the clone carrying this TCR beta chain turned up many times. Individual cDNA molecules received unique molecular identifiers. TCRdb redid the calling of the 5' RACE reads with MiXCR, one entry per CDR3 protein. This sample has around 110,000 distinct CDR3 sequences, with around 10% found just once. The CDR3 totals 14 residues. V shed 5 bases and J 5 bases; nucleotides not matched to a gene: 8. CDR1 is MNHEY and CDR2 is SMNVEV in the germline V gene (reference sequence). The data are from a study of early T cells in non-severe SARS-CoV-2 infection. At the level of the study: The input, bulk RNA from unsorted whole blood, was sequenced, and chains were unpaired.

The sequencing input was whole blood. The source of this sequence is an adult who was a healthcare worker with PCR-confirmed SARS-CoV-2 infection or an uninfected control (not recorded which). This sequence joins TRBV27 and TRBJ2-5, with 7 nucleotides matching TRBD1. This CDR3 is CASSTQTGSETQYF. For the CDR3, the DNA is TGTGCCAGCAGTACCCAGACAGGGTCGGAGACCCAGTACTTC.